A single sample gave rise to the 29 T cell receptor beta chains below, sequenced in a study of blood T cell repertoires in COVID-19. Data came from immunoSEQ multiplex PCR; TCRdb stores just in-frame clones and leaves some out. Among 200,000 to 250,000 clones listed, 86% were seen once. Input material: peripheral blood. Source of these receptors: a woman older than 75 with COVID-19, enrolled during active disease.

This clone was counted a single time. The rearrangement links TRBV6-5 to TRBJ1-1; perhaps TRBD1 as D (6 bases). Germline V gene sequence: CDR1 MNHEY, CDR2 SVGAGI. V lost 11 bases, J lost 1 base, and 11 bases lay in between. CDR3 length: 12 amino acids. The chain's CDR3 is CAEGQRNTEAFF. The DNA for the CDR3 is TGTGCCGAGGGACAACGGAACACTGAAGCTTTCTTT.

The rearrangement links TRBV5-1 to TRBJ1-1; unclear D gene. This CDR3 has 12 amino acids. Germline lookup yields CDR1 SGHRS and CDR2 YFSETQ. Trimming shortened V by 3 bases and J by 6 bases, and 9 bases separated the two germline ends. CDR3 loop: CASSSPSAEAFF. CDR3 DNA: TGCGCCAGCAGCTCCCCCTCCGCTGAAGCTTTCTTT.

V usage is TRBV12-3 or TRBV12-4 and J usage is TRBJ1-2; no reliable D call. The CDR3 consists of 13 residues. V lost 3 bases, J lost 6 bases, and 11 bases lay in between. CDR3 DNA: TGTGCCAGCAGTTTCCGGCAGGTTGATGGCTACACCTTC. Translation gives CASSFRQVDGYTF.

The chain carries TRBV28 and TRBJ2-5; the match to TRBD1 covers 10 bases. This CDR3 contains 17 residues. Per the germline V gene, CDR1 is MDHEN and CDR2 is SYDVKM. Germline trimming cut 6 bases from V and 7 bases from J; bases unmatched to any gene: 17. The CDR3 reads CASSPGQGRGRQGTQYF. CDR3 sequence (DNA): TGTGCCAGCAGCCCGGGACAGGGGAGAGGGAGACAGGGGACCCAGTACTTC. The entire variable domain, with the rest obtained from reference TRBV28 and TRBJ2-5, is as follows: DVKVTQSSRYLVKRTGEKVFLECVQDMDHENMFWYRQDPGLGLRLIYFSYDVKMKEKGDIPEGYSVSREKKERFSLILESASTNQTSMYLCASSPGQGRGRQGTQYFGPGTRLLVL.

This clone showed up just once. J is TRBJ2-5 and V is TRBV4-2; the D gene is possibly TRBD1 (6 bases). V was trimmed by 0 bases and J by 5 bases, leaving 13 bases between them. The CDR3 sequence is 15 residues long. Germline assignment: CDR1 LGHNA and CDR2 YNFKEQ. The CDR3 DNA is TGTGCCAGCAGCCAAGATCCCCAGGGGCGGGAGACCCAGTACTTC. Protein product: CASSQDPQGRETQYF.

The V and J genes are TRBV6-2 or TRBV6-3 and TRBJ2-7; tentatively, D is TRBD1 (6 bases). The ends were cut back, 5 bases at V and 11 bases at J, with 16 bases in the middle. The CDR3 contains 12 residues. CDR1 MNHEY and CDR2 SVGEGT come from the germline V gene. CDR3: CASSLGQIGEYF. The CDR3 DNA sequence: TGTGCCAGCAGTCTCGGACAGATTGGGGAGTACTTC.

About this clone itself: The sample holds other DNA sequences that translate to the same CDR3. This CDR3 reads CASSYSRGGNQPQHF. Written as DNA, the CDR3 is TGTGCCAGCAGTTACTCAAGGGGGGGGAATCAGCCCCAGCATTTT. This sequence joins TRBV6-5 and TRBJ1-5; a possible D gene is TRBD1 (6 bases). The CDR3 is made up of 15 amino acids. Trimming cost V 0 bases and J 4 bases, with 10 bases left between them. CDR1 MNHEY and CDR2 SVGAGI come from the germline V gene.

V gene TRBV4-2 combines with J gene TRBJ2-1; TRBD2 might be the D (6 bases). The CDR3 is 17 residues long. The ends were cut back, 3 bases at V and 6 bases at J, with 21 bases in the middle. Germline V gene data show CDR1 as LGHNA and CDR2 as YNFKEQ. In DNA form, the CDR3 reads TGTGCCAGCAGCCACTCCCCGGACTACGCAAAAAGCAATGAGCAGTTCTTC. This gives the protein CASSHSPDYAKSNEQFF.

The table lists this clone with a few counts. The chain carries TRBV11-2 and TRBJ1-2; 10 bases match TRBD1. Trimming at V came to 5 bases and at J to 9 bases, leaving 9 bases not matched to a gene. This CDR3 region has 14 residues. CDR1 and CDR2 from the germline V gene are SGHAT and FQNNGV. CDR3 region: CASSLAGTGESYTF. Written as DNA, the CDR3 is TGTGCCAGCAGCCTGGCCGGGACAGGGGAAAGCTACACCTTC.

The chain employs TRBV7-9 and TRBJ1-5; D not resolved. Germline loops: CDR1 SEHNR, CDR2 FQNEAQ (reference sequence). Trimming shortened V by 6 bases and J by 3 bases, and 9 bases separated the two germline ends. The CDR3 totals 13 residues. The CDR3 bases are TGTGCCAGCAGTCTGAGAGTCAATCAGCCCCAGCATTTT. Protein product: CASSLRVNQPQHF.

The chain is built from TRBV27 and TRBJ1-5; D not resolved. Germline CDR1 and CDR2: MNHEY and SMNVEV (reference sequence). There are 14 residues in the CDR3. V was pared by 10 bases and J by 6 bases, with 19 bases between. CDR3 amino acids: CAIPGEGRPQPQHF. In DNA, the CDR3 is TGTGCCATCCCCGGGGAGGGAAGGCCTCAGCCCCAGCATTTT.

The sample holds one count of this clone. This chain connects TRBV7-2 to TRBJ2-7, with 8 bases lining up with TRBD1. The CDR3 is 13 amino acids. Germline V gene sequence: CDR1 SGHTA, CDR2 FQGNSA. The V and J ends lost 3 bases and 9 bases, in that order; junction bases with no gene match: 7. The CDR3 reads CASSFQGARGQYV. Here the CDR3 DNA reads TGTGCCAGCAGCTTCCAGGGGGCGAGGGGGCAGTACGTC.

V is TRBV27 and J is TRBJ1-6, with D possibly matching TRBD1 (5 bases). V was shortened by 5 bases and J by 9 bases, with 8 bases between the two germline ends. Germline V gene sequence: CDR1 MNHEY, CDR2 SMNVEV (reference sequence). CDR3 length: 12 residues. CDR3 sequence: CASSPQGSPLHF. The CDR3 nucleotides read TGTGCCAGCAGTCCCCAGGGTTCACCCCTCCACTTT.

This rearrangement joins TRBV5-1 to TRBJ1-1, with a tentative D call TRBD1 (6 bases). Between the trimmed V and J ends, which lost 0 bases and 3 bases, there was a span of 21 bases. Germline assignment: CDR1 SGHRS and CDR2 YFSETQ. The CDR3 runs 18 residues. The CDR3 sequence: CASSLGYRATVRDTEAFF. As DNA, the CDR3 is TGCGCCAGCAGCTTGGGGTACAGGGCCACGGTTAGGGACACTGAAGCTTTCTTT.

The chain is built from TRBV10-2 and TRBJ1-5; a possible D gene is TRBD1 (6 bases). The CDR3 consists of 14 residues. Germline values: CDR1 WSHSY, CDR2 SAAADI. Trimming took 2 bases from V and 5 from J, leaving 10 bases between them. CDR3 sequence reads: CASSEKGVHQPQHF. CDR3 coding DNA: TGCGCCAGCAGTGAGAAGGGGGTTCATCAGCCCCAGCATTTT.

The V gene is TRBV5-4, the J gene TRBJ1-2; the D gene is possibly TRBD1 (6 bases). Germline CDR1 is SGHNT and CDR2 is YYREEE (reference sequence). The V gene lost 1 base and the J gene lost 3 bases, with 13 bases spanning the gap. This CDR3 has 15 residues. The CDR3 nucleotides read TGTGCCAGCAGCTTGTCTGCAGGGGCCGACTATGGCTACACCTTC. Its protein product is CASSLSAGADYGYTF.

This rearrangement joins TRBV5-1 to TRBJ2-3; 8 bases map to TRBD2. J was trimmed by 1 base and V by 1 base; bases with no gene match: 5. The CDR3 spans 16 residues. The germline CDR1 and CDR2 sequences are SGHRS and YFSETQ. This CDR3 is CASSLPTGGGTDTQYF. The CDR3 DNA sequence: TGCGCCAGCAGCTTGCCCACGGGGGGGGGCACAGATACGCAGTATTTT.

This clone came up once. V usage is TRBV28 and J usage is TRBJ1-2; weak D call: TRBD1 (6 bases). Germline CDR1 reads MDHEN; CDR2 reads SYDVKM. V lost 10 bases and J 3 bases, leaving 18 bases between the germline ends. The CDR3 runs 14 residues. CDR3 amino acids: CAIRGTGLDYGYTF. CDR3 DNA: TGTGCCATTAGGGGAACAGGGCTAGACTATGGCTACACCTTC.

The genes are TRBV25-1 and TRBJ1-3, with 8 bases lining up with TRBD1. CDR1 and CDR2 (germline): MGHDK, SYGVNS. V gave up 10 bases and J gave up 0 bases; unmatched junction bases: 8. This CDR3 region has 15 residues. As DNA, the CDR3 is TGTGCCACTTCCCGGGACAGGTTCTCTGGAAACACCATATATTTT. Translation: CATSRDRFSGNTIYF. Full variable domain (outside the CDR3, taken from reference TRBV25-1 and TRBJ1-3): EADIYQTPRYLVIGTGKKITLECSQTMGHDKMYWYQQDPGMELHLIHYSYGVNSTEKGDLSSESTVSRIRTEHFPLTLESARPSHTSQYLCATSRDRFSGNTIYFGEGSWLTVV.

The CDR3 coding sequence is TGTGCCAGCAGCAGGGAGGGGGGGCCGTCCTACAATGAGCAGTTCTTC. Translation: CASSREGGPSYNEQFF. V is TRBV5-5 and J is TRBJ2-1; possible D gene TRBD2, 7 bases. V shed 4 bases and J shed 1 base, with 15 bases lying between them. CDR1 is SGHKS, CDR2 YYEKEE, per germline (reference sequence). The CDR3 totals 16 residues. Drawing the rest from reference TRBV5-5 and TRBJ2-1, the complete variable domain is DAGVTQSPTHLIKTRGQQVTLRCSPISGHKSVSWYQQVLGQGPQFIFQYYEKEERGRGNFPDRFSARQFPNYSSELNVNALLLGDSALYLCASSREGGPSYNEQFFGPGTRLTVL.

The genes are TRBV7-9 and TRBJ2-3, with 14 bases lining up with TRBD2. The germline V gene encodes CDR1 SEHNR and CDR2 FQNEAQ (reference sequence). The CDR3 totals 15 residues. Trimming at V came to 5 bases and at J to 4 bases, leaving 2 bases not matched to a gene. CDR3 amino acids: CASSRLAGGADTQYF. CDR3 coding DNA: TGTGCCAGCAGCCGACTAGCGGGGGGGGCAGATACGCAGTATTTT.

This clone was recorded once. CDR3 sequence reads: CASSEPTGLPYEQYV. In DNA form, the CDR3 reads TGTGCCAGCAGTGAGCCGACAGGGCTCCCCTACGAGCAGTACGTC. The V gene is TRBV6-1, the J gene TRBJ2-7; the match to TRBD1 covers 7 bases. The CDR3 runs 15 residues. Germline assignment: CDR1 MNHNS and CDR2 SASEGT. V shed 3 bases, J shed 2 bases, and the junction held 7 bases outside the gene matches.

This rearrangement joins TRBV10-3 to TRBJ2-7, with a weak D call TRBD1 (7 bases). The V gene's germline CDR1 is ENHRY and CDR2 SYGVKD. V was shortened by 2 bases and J by 6 bases, with 14 bases between the two germline ends. CDR3 length: 14 amino acids. The CDR3 sequence: CAISEGGGQTEQYF. CDR3 nucleotide sequence: TGTGCCATCAGTGAGGGAGGGGGACAGACCGAGCAGTACTTC.

CDR3 sequence: CASSQGGDYGYTF. The CDR3 DNA sequence: TGTGCCAGCAGCCAAGGGGGGGACTATGGCTACACCTTC. The chain carries TRBV5-4 and TRBJ1-2; maybe TRBD1 (6 bases). V was shortened by 4 bases and J by 3 bases, with 10 bases between the two germline ends. The CDR3 spans 13 residues. In germline, CDR1 is SGHNT, CDR2 YYREEE (reference sequence).

The chain recombines TRBV7-9 with TRBJ1-1, with 8 bases identical to TRBD1. V lost 4 bases to trimming and J lost 0 bases; unmatched junction nucleotides: 7. This CDR3 is built from 16 residues. Germline V CDR1 and CDR2: SEHNR, FQNEAQ (reference sequence). The CDR3 loop is CASSSRTGHLNTEAFF. The CDR3 DNA sequence: TGTGCCAGCAGCTCCAGGACAGGGCACCTGAACACTGAAGCTTTCTTT.

The CDR3 reads CASSPYSSEGEKLFF. The DNA for the CDR3 is TGTGCCAGCTCCCCTTATAGCAGTGAGGGTGAAAAACTGTTTTTT. The chain links TRBV18 to TRBJ1-4; D gene ambiguous. V lost 6 bases and J 7 bases, leaving 18 bases between the germline ends. CDR3 length: 15 amino acids. Germline CDR1 is KGHSH and CDR2 is LQKENI.

This clone has just one count. V usage is TRBV10-2 and J usage is TRBJ2-4; TRBD1 agrees at 8 bases. This CDR3 region has 18 residues. V lost 3 bases and J lost 2; bases outside the gene matches: 12. Germline assignment: CDR1 WSHSY and CDR2 SAAADI. As DNA, the CDR3 is TGCGCCAGCAGTGAACACCCACCAGGGGGCCTCACCAAAAACATTCAGTACTTC. This sequence encodes CASSEHPPGGLTKNIQYF.

The chain combines TRBV3-1 (or the pseudogene TRBV3-2) with TRBJ2-6, with 11 bases that match TRBD1. The V segment lost 4 bases and the J segment 1 base; nucleotides outside the gene matches: 9. The CDR3 runs 19 residues. The germline CDR1 and CDR2 sequences are LGHDT and YNNKEL (reference sequence). CDR3 coding DNA: TGTGCCAGCAGCCCGGAGGTCGGGACAGGGGGTTCTGGGGCCAACGTCCTGACTTTC. Translated: CASSPEVGTGGSGANVLTF.

The J gene is TRBJ1-1, the V gene TRBV7-8; TRBD1 aligns across 7 bases. The CDR3 extends over 15 amino acids. Germline V gene data show CDR1 as SGHVS and CDR2 as FQNEAQ. The V segment lost 5 bases and the J segment 0 bases; nucleotides outside the gene matches: 6. CDR3 in amino acids: CASSLRDSLNTEAFF. In DNA form, the CDR3 reads TGTGCCAGCAGCCTAAGGGACAGCTTGAACACTGAAGCTTTCTTT.